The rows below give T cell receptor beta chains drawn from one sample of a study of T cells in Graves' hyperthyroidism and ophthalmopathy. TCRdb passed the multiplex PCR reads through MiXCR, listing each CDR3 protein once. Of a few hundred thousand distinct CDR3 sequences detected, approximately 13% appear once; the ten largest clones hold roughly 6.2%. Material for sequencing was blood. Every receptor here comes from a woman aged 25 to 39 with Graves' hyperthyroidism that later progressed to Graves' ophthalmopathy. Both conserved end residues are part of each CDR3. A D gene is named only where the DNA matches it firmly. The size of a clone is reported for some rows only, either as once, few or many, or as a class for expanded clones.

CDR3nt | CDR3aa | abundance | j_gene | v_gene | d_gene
TGTGCCAGCAGCCAGCCACCGGGCGACGAGCAGTACTTC | CASSQPPGDEQYF | few | TRBJ2-7 | TRBV7-2 | -
TGTGCCAGTAGAGCCGGCCCTAACTATGGCTACACCTTC | CASRAGPNYGYTF | many | TRBJ1-2 | TRBV19 | -
TGTGCCAGCAGGGCCGCCGGGACAGGGGCACGATCACCCCTCCACTTT | CASRAAGTGARSPLHF | many | TRBJ1-6 | TRBV6-1 | TRBD1
TGCAGTGCTAGCCCTACGATCACAGATACGCAGTATTTT | CSASPTITDTQYF | many | TRBJ2-3 | TRBV20-1 | -
TGTGCTAGTGGTTCTGCCACAGGGTACCTCCAAGAGACCCAGTACTTC | CASGSATGYLQETQYF | many | TRBJ2-5 | TRBV12-5 | -
TGTGCCAGCAGTTACTCGACAGTAGCGGGAGGGCTTAAGGCTTACAATGAGCAGTTCTTC | CASSYSTVAGGLKAYNEQFF | many | TRBJ2-1 | TRBV6-5 | TRBD2
TGTGCCAGTACCTCTAAGGGGCAGGGGCCCTTGAACACTGAAGCTTTCTTT | CASTSKGQGPLNTEAFF | few | TRBJ1-1 | TRBV19 | -
TGTGCCAGCAGCTTAGCGTGGGGAGGAGATACGCAGTATTTT | CASSLAWGGDTQYF | many | TRBJ2-3 | TRBV7-2 | -
TGTGCCAGCAGTCCCCGACTCGTAATGGATACGCAGTATTTT | CASSPRLVMDTQYF | - | TRBJ2-3 | TRBV28 | -
TGTGCCAGTAGTACAACCCCCGTGGGCAATGAGCAGTTCTTC | CASSTTPVGNEQFF | many | TRBJ2-1 | TRBV19 | -
TGTGCCAGCTCACCAGGACTAGCGGAGACAGATACGCAGTATTTT | CASSPGLAETDTQYF | - | TRBJ2-3 | TRBV18 | TRBD2
TGTGCCAGCATTCTTGATGGGGAGTCTAAGACCCAGTACTTC | CASILDGESKTQYF | many | TRBJ2-5 | TRBV28 | -
TGTGCCAGCAGCCCGAACACAGGACGGGGTGAGCAGTTCTTC | CASSPNTGRGEQFF | many | TRBJ2-1 | TRBV6-2/TRBV6-3 | -
TGTGCCAGCAGCTTAGATATAGGGGAGCAGTTCTTC | CASSLDIGEQFF | many | TRBJ2-1 | TRBV11-2 | -
TGTGCCAGCAGCTTATTGGGGACAGATTACGAGCAGTACTTC | CASSLLGTDYEQYF | many | TRBJ2-7 | TRBV7-9 | TRBD1
TGCGCCAGCAGCTTGGAGGGTCGGGCGTCACGAGTGGGCAATGAGCAGTTCTTC | CASSLEGRASRVGNEQFF | - | TRBJ2-1 | TRBV5-1 | -
TGTGCCAGTAGTATTGGCGGCACAGATACGCAGTATTTT | CASSIGGTDTQYF | many | TRBJ2-3 | TRBV19 | -
TGTGCCAGCAGAGATGGGGCTGGGATAGGCGGCTACACCTTC | CASRDGAGIGGYTF | many | TRBJ1-2 | TRBV7-2 | -
TGTGCCAGCACAGGAGGGGTAGATAGGACTGAAGCTTTCTTT | CASTGGVDRTEAFF | few | TRBJ1-1 | TRBV27 | -
TGCGCCAGCAGCCAAGACATCCAGGGGGCGCGATGGGAGCAGTACTTC | CASSQDIQGARWEQYF | many | TRBJ2-7 | TRBV4-3 | TRBD1
TGTGCCAGCACCCGGTCGCAGGGGATTGGTATGCCCCAGCATTTT | CASTRSQGIGMPQHF | - | TRBJ1-5 | TRBV28 | -
TGTGCCAGCAGCAGCGGATATAGCGGCACAGATACGCAGTATTTT | CASSSGYSGTDTQYF | - | TRBJ2-3 | TRBV11-1 | -
TGTGCCACCAGTGATTCGCAGGGCGGCAATCAGCCCCAGCATTTT | CATSDSQGGNQPQHF | many | TRBJ1-5 | TRBV24-1 | -